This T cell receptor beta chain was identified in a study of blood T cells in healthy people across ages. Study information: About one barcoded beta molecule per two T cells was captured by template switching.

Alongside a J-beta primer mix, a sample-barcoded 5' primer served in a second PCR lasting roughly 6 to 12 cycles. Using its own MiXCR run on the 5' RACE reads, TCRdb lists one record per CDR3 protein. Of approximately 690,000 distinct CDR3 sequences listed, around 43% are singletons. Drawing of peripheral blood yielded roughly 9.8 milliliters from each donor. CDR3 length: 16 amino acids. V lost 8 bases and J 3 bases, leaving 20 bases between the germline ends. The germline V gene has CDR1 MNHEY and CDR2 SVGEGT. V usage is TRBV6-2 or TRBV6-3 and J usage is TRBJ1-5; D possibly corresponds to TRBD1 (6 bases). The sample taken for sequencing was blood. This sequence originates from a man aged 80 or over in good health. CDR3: CASADGQIGVNQPQHF. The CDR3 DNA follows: TGTGCCAGCGCCGACGGACAGATTGGAGTCAATCAGCCCCAGCATTTT.